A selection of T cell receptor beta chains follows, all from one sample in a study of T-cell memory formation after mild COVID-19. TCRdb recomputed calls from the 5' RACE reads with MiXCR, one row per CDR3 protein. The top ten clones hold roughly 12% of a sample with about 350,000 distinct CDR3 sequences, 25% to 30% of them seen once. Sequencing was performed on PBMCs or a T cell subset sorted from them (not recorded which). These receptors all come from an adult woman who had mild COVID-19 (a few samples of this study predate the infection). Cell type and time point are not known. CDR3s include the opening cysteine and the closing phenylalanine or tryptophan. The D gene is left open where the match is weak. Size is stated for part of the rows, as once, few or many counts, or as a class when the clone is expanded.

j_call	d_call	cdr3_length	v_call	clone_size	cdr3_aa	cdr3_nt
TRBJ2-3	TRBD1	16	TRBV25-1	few	CASSARTGPRTDTQYF	TGTGCCAGCAGTGCCCGGACAGGGCCACGGACAGATACGCAGTATTTT
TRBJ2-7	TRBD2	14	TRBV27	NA	CASSRAGGPYEQYF	TGTGCCAGCAGTCGAGCGGGAGGGCCCTACGAGCAGTACTTC
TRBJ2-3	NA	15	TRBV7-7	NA	CASSLGLLNTDTQYF	TGTGCTAGCAGCTTAGGGCTTCTTAACACAGATACGCAGTATTTT
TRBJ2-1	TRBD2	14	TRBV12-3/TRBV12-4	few	CASSAGGTYNEQFF	TGTGCCAGCAGTGCGGGGGGCACCTACAATGAGCAGTTCTTC
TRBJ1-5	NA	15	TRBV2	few	CASSERLYSNQPQHF	TGTGCCAGCAGTGAGAGATTATATAGCAATCAGCCCCAGCATTTT
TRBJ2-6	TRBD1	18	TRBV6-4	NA	CAIQRTGGKSSGANVLTF	TGTGCCATTCAACGGACAGGGGGCAAGTCCTCTGGGGCCAACGTCCTGACTTTC
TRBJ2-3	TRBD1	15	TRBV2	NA	CASRGQGLPTDTQYF	TGTGCCAGCCGGGGACAGGGCTTACCCACAGATACGCAGTATTTT
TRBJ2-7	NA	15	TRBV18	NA	CASSPPAGGMYEQYF	TGTGCCAGCTCACCACCGGCCGGGGGAATGTACGAGCAGTACTTC
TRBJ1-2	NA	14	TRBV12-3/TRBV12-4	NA	CASSRDGNGYGYTF	TGTGCCAGCAGCAGGGATGGGAATGGCTATGGCTACACCTTC
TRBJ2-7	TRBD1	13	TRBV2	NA	CASSYKTGGGQYF	TGTGCCAGCAGTTACAAGACAGGGGGTGGGCAGTACTTC
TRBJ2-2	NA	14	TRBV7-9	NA	CASSLPALTGELFF	TGTGCCAGCAGCTTACCTGCCCTGACCGGGGAGCTGTTTTTT
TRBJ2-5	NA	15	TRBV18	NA	CASSPARKRGETQYF	TGTGCCAGCTCACCAGCGAGAAAAAGGGGAGAGACCCAGTACTTC
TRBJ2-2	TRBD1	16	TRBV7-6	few	CASSPRTGEGAGELFF	TGTGCCAGCAGCCCTCGGACAGGGGAAGGTGCCGGGGAGCTGTTTTTT
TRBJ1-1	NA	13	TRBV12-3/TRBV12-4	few	CASSLGERYEAFF	TGTGCCAGCAGTTTAGGCGAGAGATATGAAGCTTTCTTT
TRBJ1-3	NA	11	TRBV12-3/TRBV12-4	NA	CATLEGNTIYF	TGTGCCACCCTGGAGGGAAACACCATATATTTT
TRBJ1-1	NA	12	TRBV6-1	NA	CASSGGGREAFF	TGTGCCAGCAGTGGAGGAGGCCGGGAAGCTTTCTTT
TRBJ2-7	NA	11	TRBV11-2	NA	CASSVLGEQYF	TGTGCCAGCAGTGTTCTCGGCGAGCAGTACTTC
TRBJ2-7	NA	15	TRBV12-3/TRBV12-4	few	CASSPIQPRGNEQYF	TGTGCCAGCAGCCCAATACAGCCCCGCGGTAACGAGCAGTACTTC
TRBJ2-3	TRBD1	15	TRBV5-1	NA	CASRDRGQPTDTQYF	TGCGCCAGCAGGGACAGGGGGCAGCCCACAGATACGCAGTATTTT
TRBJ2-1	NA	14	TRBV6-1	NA	CASIEQSSYNEQFF	TGTGCCAGCATCGAACAGAGCTCCTACAATGAGCAGTTCTTC
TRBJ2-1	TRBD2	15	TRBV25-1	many	CASSGAAGGNNEQFF	TGTGCCAGCAGTGGTGCAGCGGGGGGCAACAATGAGCAGTTCTTC
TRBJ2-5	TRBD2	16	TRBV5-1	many	CASSLAPSGALETQYF	TGCGCCAGCAGCTTGGCCCCTAGCGGGGCCCTGGAGACCCAGTACTTC
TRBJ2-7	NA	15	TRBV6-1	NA	CASSEESRGVYEQYF	TGTGCCAGCAGTGAAGAAAGCAGGGGAGTCTACGAGCAGTACTTC
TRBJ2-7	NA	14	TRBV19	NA	CASSMRVLDYEQYF	TGTGCCAGTAGTATGCGGGTGCTAGACTACGAGCAGTACTTC
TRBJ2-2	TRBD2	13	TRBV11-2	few	CAILAENTGELFF	TGTGCCATACTAGCGGAGAACACCGGGGAGCTGTTTTTT
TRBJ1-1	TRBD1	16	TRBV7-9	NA	CASSSVTGLGDTEAFF	TGTGCCAGCAGCTCGGTGACAGGGCTCGGGGACACTGAAGCTTTCTTT
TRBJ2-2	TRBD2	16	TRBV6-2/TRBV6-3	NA	CASSYSTSGRSRELFF	TGTGCCAGCAGTTACTCGACTAGCGGGAGATCCCGGGAGCTGTTTTTT
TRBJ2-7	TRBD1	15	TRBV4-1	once	CASSQDDRETYEQYF	TGCGCCAGCAGCCAAGATGACAGGGAAACCTACGAGCAGTACTTC
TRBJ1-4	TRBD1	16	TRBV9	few	CASSAGTGGPNEKLFF	TGTGCCAGCAGCGCCGGGACAGGGGGCCCTAATGAAAAACTGTTTTTT